This TCR beta chain was captured in a study of cytomegalovirus exposure and HLA in healthy donors. The study, taken as a whole, reports: Upon later analysis, TCR association rates were observed to vary by HLA locus, being highest for DRB1 and lowest for HLA-C.

With regard to this clone: Its antigen remains unknown.

Per the germline V gene, CDR1 is GTSNPN and CDR2 is SVGIG (reference sequence). Losses at the gene ends were 1 base for V and 5 bases for J; bases not matched to a gene: 3. The CDR3 has 14 residues. Primers included in the PCR were 60 Vbeta and 13 Jbeta primers. Only in-frame clones appear in the TCRdb table, and some are missing; sequencing was by immunoSEQ multiplex PCR. The sample gives about 150,000 clones, more than 60% of which show up once; 6.5% to 9% is in the top ten. The source is a woman aged 40 to 50 in good health and CMV-seropositive. The chain is built from TRBV30 and TRBJ1-5; 9 bases fit TRBD1. Sequencing was carried out using PBMCs. The CDR3 DNA reads TGTGCCTGGAGTGGGGGACAGGGCGATCAGCCCCAGCATTTT. Translating gives CAWSGGQGDQPQHF.